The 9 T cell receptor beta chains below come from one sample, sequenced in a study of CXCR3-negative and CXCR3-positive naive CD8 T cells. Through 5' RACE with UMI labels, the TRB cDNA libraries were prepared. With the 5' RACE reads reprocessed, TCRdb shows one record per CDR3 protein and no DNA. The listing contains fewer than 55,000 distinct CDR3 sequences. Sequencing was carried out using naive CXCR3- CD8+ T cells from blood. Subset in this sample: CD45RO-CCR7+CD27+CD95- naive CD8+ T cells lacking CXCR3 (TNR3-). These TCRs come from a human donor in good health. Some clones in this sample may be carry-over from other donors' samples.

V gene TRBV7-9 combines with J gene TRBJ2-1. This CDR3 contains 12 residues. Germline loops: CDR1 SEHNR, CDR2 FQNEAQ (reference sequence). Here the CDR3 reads CASSLGGGEQFF.

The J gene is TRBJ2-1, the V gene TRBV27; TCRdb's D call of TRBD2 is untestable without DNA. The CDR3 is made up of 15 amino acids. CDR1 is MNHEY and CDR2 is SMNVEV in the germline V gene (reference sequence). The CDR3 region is CASSLTSSPYNEQFF.

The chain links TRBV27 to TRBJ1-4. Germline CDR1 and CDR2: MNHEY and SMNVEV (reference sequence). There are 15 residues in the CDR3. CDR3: CASSLSAGAAWKLFF. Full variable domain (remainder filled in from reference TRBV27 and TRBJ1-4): EAQVTQNPRYLITVTGKKLTVTCSQNMNHEYMSWYRQDPGLGLRQIYYSMNVEVTDKGDVPEGYKVSRKEKRNFPLILESPSPNQTSLYFCASSLSAGAAWKLFFGSGTQLSVL.

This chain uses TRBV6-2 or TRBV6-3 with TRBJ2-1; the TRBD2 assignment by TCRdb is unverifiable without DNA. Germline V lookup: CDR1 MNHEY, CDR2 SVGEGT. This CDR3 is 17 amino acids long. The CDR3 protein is CASRNAGGSPSYDEQFF.

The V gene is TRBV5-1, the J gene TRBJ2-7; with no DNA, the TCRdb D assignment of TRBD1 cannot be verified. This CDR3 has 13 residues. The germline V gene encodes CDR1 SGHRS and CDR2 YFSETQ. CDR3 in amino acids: CASSLGQGNEQYF.

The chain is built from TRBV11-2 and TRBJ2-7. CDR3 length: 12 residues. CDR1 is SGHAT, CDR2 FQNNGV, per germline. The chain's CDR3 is CASSLGNYEQYF.

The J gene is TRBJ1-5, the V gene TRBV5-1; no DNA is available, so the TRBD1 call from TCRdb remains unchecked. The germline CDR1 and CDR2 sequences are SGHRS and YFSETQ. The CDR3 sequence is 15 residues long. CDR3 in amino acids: CASSPGTELNQPQHF.

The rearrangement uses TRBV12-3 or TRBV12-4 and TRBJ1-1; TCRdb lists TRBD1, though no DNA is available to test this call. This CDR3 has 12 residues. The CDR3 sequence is CASSFPTGKAFF.

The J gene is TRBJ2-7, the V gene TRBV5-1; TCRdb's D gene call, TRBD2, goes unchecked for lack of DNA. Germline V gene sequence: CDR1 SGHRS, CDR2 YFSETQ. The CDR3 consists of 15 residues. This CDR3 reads CASSFTGTSLDEQYF.